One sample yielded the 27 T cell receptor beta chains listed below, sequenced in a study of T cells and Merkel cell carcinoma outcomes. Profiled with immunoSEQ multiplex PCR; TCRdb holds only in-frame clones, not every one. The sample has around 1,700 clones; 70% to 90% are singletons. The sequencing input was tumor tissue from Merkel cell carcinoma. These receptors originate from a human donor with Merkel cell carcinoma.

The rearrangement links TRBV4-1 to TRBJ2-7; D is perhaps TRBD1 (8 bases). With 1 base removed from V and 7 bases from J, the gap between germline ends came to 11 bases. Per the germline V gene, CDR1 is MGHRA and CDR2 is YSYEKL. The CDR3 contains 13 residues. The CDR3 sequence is CASSQAQGGEQYF. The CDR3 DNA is TGCGCCAGCAGCCAAGCACAGGGGGGGGAGCAGTACTTC.

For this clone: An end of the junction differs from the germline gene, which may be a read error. CDR3 nucleotide sequence: TGTGCCAGCAGCGCCACGGTTTATGGCTACGCCTTC. Its translation: CASSATVYGYAF. The V gene is TRBV13, the J gene TRBJ1-2; D gene ambiguous. Germline V CDR1 and CDR2: PRHDT, FYEKMQ (reference sequence). This CDR3 contains 12 residues. The full variable domain, with the rest looked up from reference TRBV13 and TRBJ1-2, is AAGVIQSPRHLIKEKRETATLKCYPIPRHDTVYWYQQGPGQDPQFLISFYEKMQSDKGSIPDRFSAQQFSDYHSELNMSSLELGDSALYFCASSATVYGYAFGSGTRLTVV.

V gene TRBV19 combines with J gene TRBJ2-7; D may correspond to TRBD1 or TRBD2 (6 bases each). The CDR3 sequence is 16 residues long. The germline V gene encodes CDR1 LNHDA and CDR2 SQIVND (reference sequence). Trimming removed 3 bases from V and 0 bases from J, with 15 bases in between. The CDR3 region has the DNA TGTGCCAGTAGTATCGGGGGCCTTGAACTCTCCTACGAGCAGTACTTC. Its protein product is CASSIGGLELSYEQYF.

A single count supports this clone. The CDR3 spells CASSLGDRSGANVLTF. The DNA of the CDR3 is TGTGCCAGCAGCTTGGGCGACAGGTCTGGGGCCAACGTCCTGACTTTC. The J gene is TRBJ2-6, the V gene TRBV5-4; a possible D gene is TRBD1 (6 bases). V lost 0 bases and J lost 1, with 8 bases in between. The germline gives CDR1 SGHNT, CDR2 YYREEE (reference sequence). CDR3 length: 16 amino acids.

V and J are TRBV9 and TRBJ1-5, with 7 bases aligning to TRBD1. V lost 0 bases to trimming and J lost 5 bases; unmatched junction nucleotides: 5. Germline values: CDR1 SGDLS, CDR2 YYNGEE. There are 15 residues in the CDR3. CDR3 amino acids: CASSVEGQPYQPQHF. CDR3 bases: TGTGCCAGCAGCGTAGAGGGACAGCCATATCAGCCCCAGCATTTT.

The CDR3 DNA sequence: TGCAGCGTTGAAGCCGGGACAGTATCCTACGAGCAGTACTTC. Protein sequence: CSVEAGTVSYEQYF. V and J are TRBV29-1 and TRBJ2-7; 7 positions agree with TRBD1. Per the germline V gene, CDR1 is SQVTM and CDR2 is ANQGSEA. The CDR3 contains 14 residues. With 1 base clipped from V and 1 base from J, the junction kept 4 bases outside the gene matches.

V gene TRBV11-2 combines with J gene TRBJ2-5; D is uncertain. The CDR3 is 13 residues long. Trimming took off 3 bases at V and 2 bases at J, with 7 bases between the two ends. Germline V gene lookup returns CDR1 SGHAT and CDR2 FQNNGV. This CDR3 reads CASSFAFQETQYF. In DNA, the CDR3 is TGTGCCAGCAGCTTTGCATTTCAAGAGACCCAGTACTTC.

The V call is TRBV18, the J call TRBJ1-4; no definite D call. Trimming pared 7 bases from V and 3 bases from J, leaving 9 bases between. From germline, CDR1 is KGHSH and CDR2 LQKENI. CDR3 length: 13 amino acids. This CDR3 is CASFSRPNEKLFF. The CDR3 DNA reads TGTGCCAGCTTCTCCAGACCTAATGAAAAACTGTTTTTT.

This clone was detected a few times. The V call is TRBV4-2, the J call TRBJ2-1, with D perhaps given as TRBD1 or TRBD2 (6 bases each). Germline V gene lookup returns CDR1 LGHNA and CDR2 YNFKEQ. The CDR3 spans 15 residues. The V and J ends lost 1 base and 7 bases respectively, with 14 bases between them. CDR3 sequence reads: CASSQGMGGRNEQFF. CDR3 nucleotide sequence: TGTGCCAGCAGCCAAGGAATGGGGGGCAGGAATGAGCAGTTCTTC.

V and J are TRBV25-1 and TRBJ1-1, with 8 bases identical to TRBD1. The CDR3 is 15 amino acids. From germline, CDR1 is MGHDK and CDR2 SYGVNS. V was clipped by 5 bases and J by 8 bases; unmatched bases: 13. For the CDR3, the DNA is TGTGCCAGCAGTCGCAGTGGAGACAGGGGTCAAGAAGCTTTCTTT. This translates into CASSRSGDRGQEAFF.

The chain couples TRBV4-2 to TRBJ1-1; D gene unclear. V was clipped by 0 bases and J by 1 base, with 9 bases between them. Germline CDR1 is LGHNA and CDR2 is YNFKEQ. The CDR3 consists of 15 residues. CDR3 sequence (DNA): TGTGCCAGCAGCCAAGATCTTGCCGGGAACACTGAAGCTTTCTTT. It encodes CASSQDLAGNTEAFF.

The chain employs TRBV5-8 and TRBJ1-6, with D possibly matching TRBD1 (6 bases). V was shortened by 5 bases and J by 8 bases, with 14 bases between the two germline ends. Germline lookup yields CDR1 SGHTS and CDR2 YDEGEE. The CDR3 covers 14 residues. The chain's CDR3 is CASRFRNRDSPLHF. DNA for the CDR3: TGTGCCAGCAGGTTCCGAAACAGGGATTCACCCCTCCACTTT.

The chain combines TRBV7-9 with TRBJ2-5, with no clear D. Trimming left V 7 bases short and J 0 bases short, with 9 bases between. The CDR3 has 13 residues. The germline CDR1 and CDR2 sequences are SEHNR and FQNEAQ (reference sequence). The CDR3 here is CASNWEYQETQYF. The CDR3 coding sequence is TGTGCCAGCAATTGGGAATACCAAGAGACCCAGTACTTC.

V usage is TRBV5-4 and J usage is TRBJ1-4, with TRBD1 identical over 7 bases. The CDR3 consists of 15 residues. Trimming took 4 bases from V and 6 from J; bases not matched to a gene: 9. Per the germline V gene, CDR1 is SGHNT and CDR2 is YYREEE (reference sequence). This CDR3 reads CASSQAAGGDEKLFF. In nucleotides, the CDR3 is TGTGCCAGCAGCCAGGCGGCAGGGGGGGATGAAAAACTGTTTTTT.

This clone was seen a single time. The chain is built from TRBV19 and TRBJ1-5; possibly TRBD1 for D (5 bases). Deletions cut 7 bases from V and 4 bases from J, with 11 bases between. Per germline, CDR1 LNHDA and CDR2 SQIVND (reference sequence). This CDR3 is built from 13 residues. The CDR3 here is CASNGRANQPQHF. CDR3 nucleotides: TGTGCCAGTAACGGCAGGGCTAATCAGCCCCAGCATTTT.

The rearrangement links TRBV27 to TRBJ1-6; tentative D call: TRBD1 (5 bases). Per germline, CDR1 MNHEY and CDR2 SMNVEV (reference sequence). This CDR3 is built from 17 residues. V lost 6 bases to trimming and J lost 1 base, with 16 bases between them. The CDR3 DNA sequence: TGTGCCAGCAGCGGAGGGTGGGGGATTTCCTATAATTCACCCCTCCACTTT. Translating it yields CASSGGWGISYNSPLHF.

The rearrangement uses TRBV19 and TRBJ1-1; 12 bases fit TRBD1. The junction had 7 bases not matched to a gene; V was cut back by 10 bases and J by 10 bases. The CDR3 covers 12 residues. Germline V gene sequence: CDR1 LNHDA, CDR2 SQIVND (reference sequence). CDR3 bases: TGTGCCAATACAAGGGACAGGGGGCTAGCTTTCTTT. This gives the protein CANTRDRGLAFF.

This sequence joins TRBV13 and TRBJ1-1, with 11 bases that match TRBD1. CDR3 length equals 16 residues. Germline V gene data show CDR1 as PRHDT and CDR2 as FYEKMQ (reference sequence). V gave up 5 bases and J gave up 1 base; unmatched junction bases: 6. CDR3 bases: TGTGCCAGCAGCCTTAGGACAGGGGGCGCGAACACTGAAGCTTTCTTT. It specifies CASSLRTGGANTEAFF.

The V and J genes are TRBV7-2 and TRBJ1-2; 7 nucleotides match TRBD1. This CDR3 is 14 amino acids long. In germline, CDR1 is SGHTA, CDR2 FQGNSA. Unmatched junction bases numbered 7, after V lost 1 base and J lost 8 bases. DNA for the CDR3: TGTGCCAGCAGCTTAGGAGGCCCAGGGGGGGGCTACACCTTC. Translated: CASSLGGPGGGYTF.

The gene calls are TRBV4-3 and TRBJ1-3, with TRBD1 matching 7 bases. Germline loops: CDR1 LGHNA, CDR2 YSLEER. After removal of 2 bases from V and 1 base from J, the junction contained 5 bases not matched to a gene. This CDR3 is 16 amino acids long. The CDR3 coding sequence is TGCGCCAGCAGCCAAACGGGACAGATATCTGGAAACACCATATATTTT. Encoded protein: CASSQTGQISGNTIYF.

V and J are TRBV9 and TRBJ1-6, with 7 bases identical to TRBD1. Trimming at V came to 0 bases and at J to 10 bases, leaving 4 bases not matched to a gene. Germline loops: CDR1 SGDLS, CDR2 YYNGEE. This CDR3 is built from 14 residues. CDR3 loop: CASSVEGGESPLHF. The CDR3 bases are TGTGCCAGCAGCGTAGAAGGGGGCGAGTCACCCCTCCACTTT.

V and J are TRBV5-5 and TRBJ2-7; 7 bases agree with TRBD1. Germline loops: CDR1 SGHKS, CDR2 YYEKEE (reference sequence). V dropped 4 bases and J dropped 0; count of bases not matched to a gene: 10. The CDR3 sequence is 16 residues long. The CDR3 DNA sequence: TGTGCCAGCAGCCGTGACAGGGTCCCGACCTCCTACGAGCAGTACTTC. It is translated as CASSRDRVPTSYEQYF.

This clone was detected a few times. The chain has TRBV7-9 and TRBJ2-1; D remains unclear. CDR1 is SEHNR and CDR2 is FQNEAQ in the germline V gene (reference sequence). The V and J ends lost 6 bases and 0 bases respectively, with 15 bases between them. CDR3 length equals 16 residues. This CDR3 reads CASSPTGLSSYNEQFF. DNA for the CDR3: TGTGCCAGCAGTCCTACCGGGTTAAGCTCCTACAATGAGCAGTTCTTC.

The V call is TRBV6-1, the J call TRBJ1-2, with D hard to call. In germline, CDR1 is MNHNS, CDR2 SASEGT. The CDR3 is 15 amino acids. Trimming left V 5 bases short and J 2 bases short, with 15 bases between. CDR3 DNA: TGTGCCAGCAGTCCCGTTCCGGACGGGAACTATGGCTACACCTTC. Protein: CASSPVPDGNYGYTF.

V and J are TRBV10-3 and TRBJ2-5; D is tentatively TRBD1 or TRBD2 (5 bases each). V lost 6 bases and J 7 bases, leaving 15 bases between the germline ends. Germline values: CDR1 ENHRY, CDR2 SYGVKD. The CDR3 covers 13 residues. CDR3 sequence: CAISGTNGWTQYF. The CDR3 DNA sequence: TGTGCCATCAGCGGGACCAACGGGTGGACCCAGTACTTC.

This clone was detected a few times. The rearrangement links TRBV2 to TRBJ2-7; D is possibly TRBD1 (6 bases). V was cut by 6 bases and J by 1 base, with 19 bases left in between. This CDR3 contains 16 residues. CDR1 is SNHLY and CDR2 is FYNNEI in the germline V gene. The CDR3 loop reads CASRSGTKDPSYEQYF. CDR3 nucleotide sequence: TGTGCCAGCAGGTCCGGGACAAAGGACCCTTCCTACGAGCAGTACTTC.

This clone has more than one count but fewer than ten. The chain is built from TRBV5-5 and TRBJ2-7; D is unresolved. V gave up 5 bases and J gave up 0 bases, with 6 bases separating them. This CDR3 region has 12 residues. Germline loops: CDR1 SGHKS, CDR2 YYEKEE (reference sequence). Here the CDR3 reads CASSSASYEQYF. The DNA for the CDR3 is TGTGCCAGCAGTTCTGCCTCCTACGAGCAGTACTTC.